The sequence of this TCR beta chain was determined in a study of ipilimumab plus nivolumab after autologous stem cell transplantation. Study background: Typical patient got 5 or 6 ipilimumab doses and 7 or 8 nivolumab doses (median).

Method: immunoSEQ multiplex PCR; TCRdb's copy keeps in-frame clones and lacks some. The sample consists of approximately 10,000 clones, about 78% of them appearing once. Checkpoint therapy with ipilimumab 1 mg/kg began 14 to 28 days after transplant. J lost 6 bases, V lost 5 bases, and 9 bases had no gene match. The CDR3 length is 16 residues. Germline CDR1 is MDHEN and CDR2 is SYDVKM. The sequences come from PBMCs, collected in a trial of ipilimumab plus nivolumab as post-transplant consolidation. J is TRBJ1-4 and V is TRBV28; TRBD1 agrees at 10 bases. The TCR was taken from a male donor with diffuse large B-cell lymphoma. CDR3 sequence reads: CASSKSGGQGYEKLFF. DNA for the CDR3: TGTGCCAGCAGTAAAAGCGGGGGACAGGGGTATGAAAAACTGTTTTTT. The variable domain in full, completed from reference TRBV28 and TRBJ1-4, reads DVKVTQSSRYLVKRTGEKVFLECVQDMDHENMFWYRQDPGLGLRLIYFSYDVKMKEKGDIPEGYSVSREKKERFSLILESASTNQTSMYLCASSKSGGQGYEKLFFGSGTQLSVL.